This T cell receptor (beta chain) was found in a study of cytomegalovirus exposure and HLA in healthy donors. The CDR3 is 11 residues long. V dropped 1 base and J dropped 8 bases, with 8 bases sitting between them. Germline lookup yields CDR1 DFQATT and CDR2 SNEGSKA (reference sequence). As for this clone: Its antigen is unknown.

The PCR used 60 Vbeta and 13 Jbeta primers. Assay used: immunoSEQ multiplex PCR; TCRdb lists only in-frame clones, some missing. The sample shows 90,000 to 130,000 clones, around 70% of them seen only once. Study-wide findings and caveats: Published work reported that the classifier diagnosed cytomegalovirus status with high specificity and sensitivity. A later analysis appeared to link common viral pathogens to several of the most significant clusters.

This sequence joins TRBV20-1 and TRBJ1-2; D may be TRBD1 (5 bases). The TCR sequence derives from a man aged 25-45 years in good health and CMV-seropositive. Sequenced: PBMCs. The DNA of the CDR3 is TGCAGTGCTAGAGGACAGAGCGGCTACACCTTC. It yields the protein CSARGQSGYTF.